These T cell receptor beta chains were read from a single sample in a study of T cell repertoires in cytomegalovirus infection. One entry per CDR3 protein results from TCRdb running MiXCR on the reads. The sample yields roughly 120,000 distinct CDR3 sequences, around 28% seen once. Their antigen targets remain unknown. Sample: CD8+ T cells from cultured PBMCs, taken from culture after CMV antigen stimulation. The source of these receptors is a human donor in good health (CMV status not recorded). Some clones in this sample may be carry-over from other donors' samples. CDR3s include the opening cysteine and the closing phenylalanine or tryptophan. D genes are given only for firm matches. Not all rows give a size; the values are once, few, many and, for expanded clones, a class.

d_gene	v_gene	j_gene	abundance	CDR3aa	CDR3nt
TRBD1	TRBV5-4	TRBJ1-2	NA	CASSLETGGIHHGYTF	TGTGCCAGCAGTTTAGAGACAGGGGGCATCCACCATGGCTACACCTTC
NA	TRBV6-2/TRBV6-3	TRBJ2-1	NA	CASSYEGRGNEQFF	TGTGCCAGCAGTTACGAGGGCCGGGGGAATGAGCAGTTCTTC
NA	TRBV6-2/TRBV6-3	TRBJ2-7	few	CASSYGGGAGYEQYF	TGTGCCAGCAGTTACGGCGGGGGCGCCGGCTACGAGCAGTACTTC
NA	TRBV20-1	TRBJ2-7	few	CSARDTADGYEQYF	TGCAGTGCTAGAGATACAGCGGACGGCTACGAGCAGTACTTC
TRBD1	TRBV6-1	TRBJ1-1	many	CATRYIQGAIDSNTEAFF	TGTGCCACCCGATATATACAGGGGGCCATAGACTCGAACACTGAAGCTTTCTTT
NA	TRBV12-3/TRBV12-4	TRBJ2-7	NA	CASSLVSGTEEQYF	TGTGCCAGCAGTTTGGTCTCAGGAACGGAAGAGCAGTACTTC
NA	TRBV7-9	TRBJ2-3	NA	CASSLFSGDTQYF	TGTGCCAGCAGCTTATTTAGCGGTGATACGCAGTATTTT
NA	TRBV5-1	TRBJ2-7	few	CASSFSSQGFSYEQYF	TGCGCCAGCAGCTTCTCGAGTCAGGGTTTCTCCTACGAGCAGTACTTC
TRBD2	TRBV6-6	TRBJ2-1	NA	CASSSKPQRGASYNEQFF	TGTGCCAGCAGTTCCAAACCTCAGCGGGGGGCGAGTTACAATGAGCAGTTCTTC
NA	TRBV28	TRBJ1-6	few	CASSRGNRSPLHF	TGTGCCAGCAGCCGGGGGAACCGTTCACCCCTCCACTTT
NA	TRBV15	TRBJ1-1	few	CATSREGEAEAFF	TGTGCCACCAGCAGGGAGGGGGAAGCTGAAGCTTTCTTT
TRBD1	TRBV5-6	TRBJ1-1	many	CASSWDRGTEAFF	TGTGCCAGCAGCTGGGACAGGGGCACTGAAGCTTTCTTT
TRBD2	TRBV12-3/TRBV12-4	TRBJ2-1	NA	CASREPSGGYNEQFF	TGTGCCAGCAGGGAGCCTAGCGGGGGTTACAATGAGCAGTTCTTC
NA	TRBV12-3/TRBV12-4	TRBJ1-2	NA	CASSFSGAYTF	TGTGCCAGCAGTTTTAGTGGTGCCTACACCTTC
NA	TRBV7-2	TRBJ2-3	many	CASSLMVVVGGLGDTQYF	TGTGCCAGCAGCTTAATGGTCGTCGTGGGGGGGCTGGGAGATACGCAGTATTTT
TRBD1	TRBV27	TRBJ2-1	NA	CASSFSWAGGHEQFF	TGTGCCAGCAGTTTTTCTTGGGCAGGGGGCCATGAGCAGTTCTTC
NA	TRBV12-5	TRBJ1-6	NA	CASGLVEWEQNSPLHF	TGTGCTAGTGGTTTGGTAGAGTGGGAACAGAATTCACCCCTCCACTTT
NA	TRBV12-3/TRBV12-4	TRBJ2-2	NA	CASSLTGGENTGGLFF	TGTGCCAGCAGTTTGACCGGGGGCGAGAACACCGGGGGGCTGTTTTTT